The 14 T cell receptor beta chains in this list originate from one sample, sequenced in a study of T cell changes during pregnancy in multiple sclerosis. Profiled with immunoSEQ multiplex PCR; TCRdb holds only in-frame clones, not every one. Among about 59,000 clones, less than 95% were seen once, and the ten largest hold about 2.5%. The sample consisted of CD8+ T cells from peripheral blood mononuclear cells, taken after pregnancy. Receptors were obtained from a female donor with multiple sclerosis, enrolled in a pregnancy study.

The chain uses TRBV14 and TRBJ2-3; 8 nucleotides match TRBD2. The CDR3 is made up of 15 amino acids. In germline, CDR1 is SGHDN, CDR2 FVKESK. V shed 4 bases and J 0 bases; nucleotides not matched to a gene: 3. CDR3 protein: CASSRGGSSTDTQYF. In nucleotides, the CDR3 is TGTGCCAGCAGCCGCGGGGGGTCAAGCACAGATACGCAGTATTTT.

This clone was counted a single time. The chain links TRBV5-1 to TRBJ2-7; 9 bases line up with TRBD1. Germline V gives CDR1 SGHRS, CDR2 YFSETQ. V lost 2 bases and J lost 3; bases outside the gene matches: 6. The CDR3 spans 15 residues. CDR3 coding DNA: TGCGCCAGCAGCTTAGGGACAGGGCGGATCTACGAGCAGTACTTC. Translated, it gives CASSLGTGRIYEQYF.

The chain is built from TRBV7-9 and TRBJ2-1; the match to TRBD1 covers 9 bases. CDR1 is SEHNR, CDR2 FQNEAQ, per germline (reference sequence). With 5 bases clipped from V and 3 bases from J, the junction kept 11 bases outside the gene matches. The CDR3 is 17 residues long. This chain's CDR3 is CASSMIKPGQGYNEQFF. The DNA for the CDR3 is TGTGCCAGCAGCATGATAAAACCGGGACAGGGCTACAATGAGCAGTTCTTC. Full variable domain (outside the CDR3, taken from reference TRBV7-9 and TRBJ2-1): DTGVSQNPRHKITKRGQNVTFRCDPISEHNRLYWYRQTLGQGPEFLTYFQNEAQLEKSRLLSDRFSAERPKGSFSTLEIQRTEQGDSAMYLCASSMIKPGQGYNEQFFGPGTRLTVL.

The chain couples TRBV7-9 to TRBJ2-1; 10 bases fit TRBD2. The CDR3 contains 16 residues. Germline-derived CDR1 and CDR2 are SEHNR and FQNEAQ (reference sequence). J gave up 1 base and V 4 bases, and 4 bases lay outside the gene matches. CDR3 coding DNA: TGTGCCAGCAGCTCCCTACTAGCGGGATCCTACAATGAGCAGTTCTTC. This sequence encodes CASSSLLAGSYNEQFF.

The table lists this clone with a count of one. The J gene is TRBJ1-1, the V gene TRBV29-1; 7 bases match TRBD1. The germline V gene encodes CDR1 SQVTM and CDR2 ANQGSEA. This CDR3 comprises 10 residues. V shed 4 bases, J shed 7 bases, and the junction held 0 bases outside the gene matches. CDR3 sequence: CSVGQGEAFF. The DNA for the CDR3 is TGCAGCGTTGGACAGGGTGAAGCTTTCTTT.

This clone was seen only once. V gene TRBV4-2 combines with J gene TRBJ1-1; tentatively, D is TRBD1 (5 bases). This CDR3 contains 14 residues. Germline assignment: CDR1 LGHNA and CDR2 YNFKEQ. Trimming stripped 1 base from V and 5 bases from J, with 11 bases between. CDR3 sequence (DNA): TGTGCCAGCAGCCAAGGGCCCAAGGGGACTGAAGCTTTCTTT. Protein: CASSQGPKGTEAFF.

J is TRBJ2-7 and V is TRBV6-1, with D possibly matching TRBD1 (6 bases). CDR1 is MNHNS and CDR2 is SASEGT in the germline V gene. V shed 11 bases and J shed 1 base, with 18 bases lying between them. The CDR3 has 14 amino acids. DNA for the CDR3: TGTGCCGCCACAGGGATAGGGTCTTCCTACGAGCAGTACTTC. Residues: CAATGIGSSYEQYF.

J is TRBJ2-7 and V is TRBV27, with 8 bases identical to TRBD1. The V gene end was trimmed by 2 bases and the J gene end by 7 bases; junction bases not matched to a gene: 4. Germline V gene data show CDR1 as MNHEY and CDR2 as SMNVEV (reference sequence). CDR3 length: 13 residues. The CDR3, as DNA: TGTGCCAGCAGTTTAAAGGGGGACAGGGAGCAGTACTTC. This encodes CASSLKGDREQYF.

This clone was detected only once. The chain employs TRBV5-8 and TRBJ2-1, with 10 nucleotides matching TRBD2. Germline CDR1 is SGHTS and CDR2 is YDEGEE. V trimming: 3 bases; J trimming: 3 bases; junction bases outside the gene matches: 9. The CDR3 totals 17 residues. CDR3: CASSSAQIAGGYNEQFF. The DNA of the CDR3 is TGTGCCAGCAGCTCCGCACAAATAGCGGGAGGCTACAATGAGCAGTTCTTC.

CDR3 loop: CASSNPGRRQPQHF. The CDR3 DNA is TGTGCCAGCAGTAATCCAGGGAGGAGACAGCCCCAGCATTTT. The rearrangement links TRBV27 to TRBJ1-5; perhaps TRBD1 as D (5 bases). This CDR3 spans 14 amino acids. The V end lost 5 bases, the J end lost 7 bases, and 15 bases lay between the germline ends. Germline loops: CDR1 MNHEY, CDR2 SMNVEV (reference sequence).

The CDR3 sequence: CASRTGLSGANVLTF. The CDR3 nucleotides read TGTGCCAGCAGGACAGGGCTCTCTGGGGCCAACGTCCTGACTTTC. V usage is TRBV27 and J usage is TRBJ2-6; 7 positions match TRBD1. Germline V gene lookup returns CDR1 MNHEY and CDR2 SMNVEV (reference sequence). V dropped 6 bases and J dropped 0; count of bases not matched to a gene: 2. The CDR3 is 15 amino acids.

V gene TRBV28 combines with J gene TRBJ2-5; D is possibly TRBD2 (6 bases). With 6 bases removed from V and 2 bases from J, the gap between germline ends came to 13 bases. CDR3 length: 14 residues. The germline CDR1 and CDR2 sequences are MDHEN and SYDVKM. CDR3 sequence (DNA): TGTGCCAGCAGCAGTAGGAGGGTTCAAGAGACCCAGTACTTC. Its translation: CASSSRRVQETQYF. The full variable domain, with the rest looked up from reference TRBV28 and TRBJ2-5, is DVKVTQSSRYLVKRTGEKVFLECVQDMDHENMFWYRQDPGLGLRLIYFSYDVKMKEKGDIPEGYSVSREKKERFSLILESASTNQTSMYLCASSSRRVQETQYFGPGTRLLVL.

In its sample, this clone was seen once. The chain recombines TRBV5-4 with TRBJ2-1; D may be TRBD2 (6 bases). The germline CDR1 and CDR2 sequences are SGHNT and YYREEE (reference sequence). With 0 bases removed from V and 5 bases from J, the gap between germline ends came to 15 bases. This CDR3 is 16 amino acids long. In nucleotides, the CDR3 is TGTGCCAGCAGCTTGGGGGGGGAGAGGCGAAACAATGAGCAGTTCTTC. It yields the protein CASSLGGERRNNEQFF.

The chain uses TRBV6-5 and TRBJ1-2, with TRBD1 as a possible D gene (5 bases). This CDR3 comprises 14 residues. Trimming shortened V by 6 bases and J by 1 base, and 12 bases separated the two germline ends. Germline CDR1 MNHEY, CDR2 SVGAGI. For the CDR3, the DNA is TGTGCCAGCAGCCCCGCAGGGCTTAACTATGGCTACACCTTC. This sequence encodes CASSPAGLNYGYTF.